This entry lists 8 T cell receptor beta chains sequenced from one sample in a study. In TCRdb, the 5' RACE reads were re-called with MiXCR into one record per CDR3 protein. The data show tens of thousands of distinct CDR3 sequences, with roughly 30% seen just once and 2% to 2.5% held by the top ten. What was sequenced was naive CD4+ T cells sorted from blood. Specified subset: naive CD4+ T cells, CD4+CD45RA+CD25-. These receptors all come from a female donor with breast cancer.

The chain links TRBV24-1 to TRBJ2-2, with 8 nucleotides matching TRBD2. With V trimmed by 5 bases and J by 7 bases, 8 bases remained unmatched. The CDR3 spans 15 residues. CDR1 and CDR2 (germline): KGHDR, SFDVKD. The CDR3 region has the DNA TGTGCCACCAGTGGGGGACTAGAGATCGGCGGGGAGCTGTTTTTT. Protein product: CATSGGLEIGGELFF.

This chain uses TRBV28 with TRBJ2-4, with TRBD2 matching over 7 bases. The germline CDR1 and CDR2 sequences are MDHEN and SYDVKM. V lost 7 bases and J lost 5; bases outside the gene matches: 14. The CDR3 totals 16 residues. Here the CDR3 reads CASTTFEGGRQNIQYF. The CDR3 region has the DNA TGTGCCAGCACTACCTTCGAGGGAGGGAGGCAAAACATTCAGTACTTC. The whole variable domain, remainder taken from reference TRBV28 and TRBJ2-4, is DVKVTQSSRYLVKRTGEKVFLECVQDMDHENMFWYRQDPGLGLRLIYFSYDVKMKEKGDIPEGYSVSREKKERFSLILESASTNQTSMYLCASTTFEGGRQNIQYFGAGTRLSVL.

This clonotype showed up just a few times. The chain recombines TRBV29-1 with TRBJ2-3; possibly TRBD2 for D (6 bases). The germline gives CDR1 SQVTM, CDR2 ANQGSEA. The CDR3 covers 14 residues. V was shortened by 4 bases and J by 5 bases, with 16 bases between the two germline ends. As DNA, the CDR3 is TGCAGCGTTGGGGTAGCGGTCATGGGAGATACGCAGTATTTT. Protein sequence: CSVGVAVMGDTQYF.

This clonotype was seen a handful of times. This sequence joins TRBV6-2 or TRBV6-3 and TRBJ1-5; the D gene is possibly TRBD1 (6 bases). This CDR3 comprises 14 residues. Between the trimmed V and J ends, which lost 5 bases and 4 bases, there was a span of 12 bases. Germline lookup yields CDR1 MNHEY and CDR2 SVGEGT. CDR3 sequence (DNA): TGTGCCAGCAGTCGGACAGCCAAGAATCAGCCCCAGCATTTT. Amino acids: CASSRTAKNQPQHF.

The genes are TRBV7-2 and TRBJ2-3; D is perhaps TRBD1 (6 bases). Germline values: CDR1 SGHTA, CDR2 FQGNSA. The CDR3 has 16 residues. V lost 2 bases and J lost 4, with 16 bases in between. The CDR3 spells CASSLTATGSADTQYF. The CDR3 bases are TGTGCCAGCAGCTTAACAGCTACAGGGTCCGCAGATACGCAGTATTTT.

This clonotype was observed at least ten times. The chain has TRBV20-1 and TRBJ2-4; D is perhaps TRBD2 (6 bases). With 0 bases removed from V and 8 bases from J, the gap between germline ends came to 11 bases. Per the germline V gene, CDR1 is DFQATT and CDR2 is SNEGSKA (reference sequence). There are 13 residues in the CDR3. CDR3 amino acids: CSARDWRGDIQYF. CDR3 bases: TGCAGTGCTAGAGATTGGCGGGGAGACATTCAGTACTTC.

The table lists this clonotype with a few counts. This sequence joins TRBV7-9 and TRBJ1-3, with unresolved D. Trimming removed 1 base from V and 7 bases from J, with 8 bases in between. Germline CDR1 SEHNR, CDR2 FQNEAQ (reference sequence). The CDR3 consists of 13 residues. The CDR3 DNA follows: TGTGCCAGCAGCTTAGGGTCCGCGAACACCATATATTTT. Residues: CASSLGSANTIYF.

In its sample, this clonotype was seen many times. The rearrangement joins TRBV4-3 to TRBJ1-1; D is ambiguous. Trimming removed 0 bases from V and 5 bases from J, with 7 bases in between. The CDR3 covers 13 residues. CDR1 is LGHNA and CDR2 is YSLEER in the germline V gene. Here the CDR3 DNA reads TGCGCCAGCAGCCAAGATAAGGGAACTGAAGCTTTCTTT. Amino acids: CASSQDKGTEAFF.